Below, 8 T cell receptor beta chains from the same sample are listed, as sequenced in a study of immune heterogeneity within non-small cell lung tumors (dated by TCRdb to 2016 to 2019). The TCR template was genomic DNA extracted from bulk tumor tissue, and approximately 650 ng of gDNA was amplified for each sample. During surgery, multiple biopsies were taken from each primary tumor and placed as far apart as possible within the tumor mass. The study cohort was described as untreated, and the patients were newly diagnosed NSCLC cases having curative surgery. Sequencing was carried out with a HiSeq X Ten. The TCR beta CDR3 region was amplified with a multiplex PCR system, in which a first round of 10 cycles was run using 32 V-gene forward and 13 J-gene reverse primers. TCRdb passed the public sequencing reads through fastp at Q25 and MiXCR, retaining productive beta sequences. A single entry per CDR3 protein holds the most common genes and DNA from its merged rows. Across this sample there are 15,000 or so distinct CDR3 sequences, with approximately 26% seen only once. The biggest ten clones account for 5% to 5.5% of the sample.

Source material: lung tumor tissue. The receptors come from a man aged 40-49 years with non-small cell lung cancer.

On this clonotype: This may stem from a read error, because a much larger clone lies one nucleotide away. The V gene is TRBV12-3 or TRBV12-4, the J gene TRBJ1-1; 8 bases are a match to TRBD1. The CDR3 sequence is 13 residues long. CDR3 DNA sequence: TGTGCCAGCAGTTTATCAGGGGGCACTGAAGCTTCCTTT. It encodes CASSLSGGTEASF.

On this clonotype: A read error may explain this, as a much larger clone is one base away. The V call is TRBV6-2 or TRBV6-3, the J call TRBJ2-7, with 8 bases matching TRBD2. The CDR3 has 16 residues. CDR1 is MNHEY, CDR2 SVGEGT, per germline. Trimming cost V 2 bases and J 3 bases; bases outside gene matches: 9. The CDR3 DNA follows: TGTGCCAGCAGTTACCTCGGTCCCGGGAGGGGCTACGAGCAGTACTTC. This gives the protein CASSYLGPGRGYEQYF.

This clonotype rates as medium-sized (0.01 to 0.1%). The V and J genes are TRBV19 and TRBJ2-7, with TRBD2 matching 8 bases. CDR3 size: 15 residues. Germline V CDR1 and CDR2: LNHDA, SQIVND (reference sequence). Trimming removed 6 bases from V and 0 bases from J; junction bases left unmatched: 7. The CDR3 coding sequence is TGTGCCAGTAGCCCCTTAGCGGGGAGCTCCTACGAGCAGTACTTC. As protein: CASSPLAGSSYEQYF.

This chain connects TRBV20-1 to TRBJ2-1, with 10 positions matching TRBD1. The germline V gene encodes CDR1 DFQATT and CDR2 SNEGSKA (reference sequence). The CDR3 length is 14 residues. Unmatched junction bases numbered 4, after V lost 5 bases and J lost 3 bases. In nucleotides, the CDR3 is TGCAGTGCTGAGGACAGGGGGTACTACAATGAGCAGTTCTTC. Amino acid sequence: CSAEDRGYYNEQFF.

This sequence joins TRBV20-1 and TRBJ2-5, with a possible D match to TRBD1 (5 bases). V was clipped by 5 bases and J by 3 bases, with 13 bases between them. The germline CDR1 and CDR2 sequences are DFQATT and SNEGSKA (reference sequence). The CDR3 is 13 amino acids. This CDR3 is CSAGARQEETQYF. The DNA for the CDR3 is TGCAGTGCTGGGGCAAGGCAGGAAGAGACCCAGTACTTC.

Worth noting for this clonotype: A much bigger clone sits one base away, suggesting this may be a read error. The chain uses TRBV20-1 and TRBJ1-4; D remains unclear. CDR1 and CDR2 (germline): DFQATT, SNEGSKA (reference sequence). Deletions cut 6 bases from V and 8 bases from J, with 10 bases between. This CDR3 has 11 amino acids. CDR3 sequence (DNA): TGCAGTGCGCAGGCGCGGGAAAAACTGTTTTTT. Its protein product is CSAQAREKLFF.

This clonotype was picked up many times. This rearrangement joins TRBV6-1 to TRBJ1-2; the D is unclear. This CDR3 contains 14 residues. The ends were cut back, 0 bases at V and 7 bases at J, with 12 bases in the middle. CDR1 MNHNS and CDR2 SASEGT come from the germline V gene. The CDR3 DNA reads TGTGCCAGCAGTGAAGCACTCCGTTCGGTTGGCTACACCTTC. This encodes CASSEALRSVGYTF.

This clonotype is medium-sized within its sample. This chain connects TRBV20-1 to TRBJ1-1, with TRBD1 matching 9 bases. The V gene end was trimmed by 0 bases and the J gene end by 4 bases; junction bases not matched to a gene: 9. Germline CDR1 is DFQATT and CDR2 is SNEGSKA (reference sequence). There are 16 residues in the CDR3. This CDR3 reads CSAREPYGTGSTEAFF. The CDR3 region has the DNA TGCAGTGCTAGAGAGCCCTACGGGACAGGGAGCACTGAAGCTTTCTTT.